A single sample gave rise to the 18 T cell receptor beta chains below, sequenced in a study of molecular identifiers for immune sequencing clone quantification. TCRdb redid the calling of the PCR reads with MiXCR, one entry per CDR3 protein. The sample lists approximately 680,000 distinct CDR3 sequences; 25% were seen once. What was sequenced was naive CD8+ T cells from blood, with Jurkat cell RNA spiked in. This sample's subset: FACS-sorted CD8+CD4-CCR7+CD45RA+ naive T cells. Source of these receptors: a human donor in good health. Some libraries in this study had Jurkat cell RNA spiked in.

The J gene is TRBJ1-1, the V gene TRBV5-1; perhaps TRBD1 as D (6 bases). Germline loops: CDR1 SGHRS, CDR2 YFSETQ. V lost 0 bases and J lost 4, with 13 bases in between. This CDR3 region has 15 residues. The DNA for the CDR3 is TGCGCCAGCAGCTTGGTTAGGGGGATGAGCACTGAAGCTTTCTTT. This codes for CASSLVRGMSTEAFF.

As concerns this clonotype: A clone one base away is much larger, so this may be a read error. The chain uses TRBV7-2 and TRBJ2-3; a possible D gene is TRBD1 (7 bases). The CDR3 has 15 residues. Germline CDR1 reads SGHTA; CDR2 reads FQGNSA. The CDR3 spells CARSFRGRGVDTQYF. The DNA of the CDR3 is TGTGCCCGCAGCTTTAGGGGGCGCGGGGTCGATACGCAGTATTTT.

This clonotype occurred many times. The chain employs TRBV19 and TRBJ2-2; D may be TRBD1 (5 bases). Trimming removed 3 bases from V and 6 bases from J, with 20 bases in between. Germline CDR1 reads LNHDA; CDR2 reads SQIVND (reference sequence). This CDR3 region has 17 residues. The CDR3 DNA reads TGTGCCAGTAGTATTAAGTTTCAGGGCCTGCTAGCCGGGGAGCTGTTTTTT. Protein: CASSIKFQGLLAGELFF.

This clonotype was detected many times. The rearrangement uses TRBV6-5 and TRBJ1-1, with 8 bases identical to TRBD1. After removal of 6 bases from V and 5 bases from J, the junction contained 8 bases not matched to a gene. This CDR3 spans 14 amino acids. Germline V gene data show CDR1 as MNHEY and CDR2 as SVGAGI. The DNA for the CDR3 is TGTGCCAGCAGCGTCTCAGGGGGCGTAACTGAAGCTTTCTTT. Protein: CASSVSGGVTEAFF.

DNA of the CDR3: TGCGCCAGCAGCCAAGAGTGGCCAGAGCAGGACGAGCAGTACTTC. Its protein is CASSQEWPEQDEQYF. This chain connects TRBV4-3 to TRBJ2-7; D gene ambiguous. Trimming stripped 0 bases from V and 5 bases from J, with 14 bases between. Germline V gene lookup returns CDR1 LGHNA and CDR2 YSLEER. The CDR3 length is 15 residues.

Many counts were recorded for this clonotype. V and J are TRBV19 and TRBJ1-5; 9 positions match TRBD1. J was trimmed by 6 bases and V by 9 bases; bases with no gene match: 21. Germline CDR1 reads LNHDA; CDR2 reads SQIVND (reference sequence). CDR3 length equals 18 residues. The CDR3 reads CARLAGTGNCPKGQPQHF. CDR3 DNA: TGTGCCAGACTCGCCGGGACAGGGAATTGTCCTAAGGGTCAGCCCCAGCATTTT.

This clonotype was recorded at least ten times. V is TRBV5-1 and J is TRBJ1-1; no firm D call. Germline-derived CDR1 and CDR2 are SGHRS and YFSETQ. V was cut by 4 bases and J by 5 bases, with 9 bases left in between. The CDR3 sequence is 12 residues long. As DNA, the CDR3 is TGCGCCAGCAGCCACGGGAGTACTGAAGCTTTCTTT. Encoded protein: CASSHGSTEAFF.

Many counts were recorded for this clonotype. The rearrangement joins TRBV2 to TRBJ2-3; 7 bases align to TRBD2. This CDR3 is built from 15 residues. Germline V gene data show CDR1 as SNHLY and CDR2 as FYNNEI. Unmatched junction bases numbered 6, after V lost 4 bases and J lost 2 bases. In nucleotides, the CDR3 is TGTGCCAGCAGTGGGGGACTATTCCTCACAGATACGCAGTATTTT. It translates to CASSGGLFLTDTQYF.

The V call is TRBV16, the J call TRBJ2-1; D is unclear. Germline V gene lookup returns CDR1 KGHSY and CDR2 FQNENV. There are 16 residues in the CDR3. The germline V and J ends were trimmed by 0 bases and 0 bases, with 9 bases remaining between them. CDR3 sequence reads: CASSQSGKGSYNEQFF. The CDR3 bases are TGTGCCAGCAGCCAATCGGGCAAGGGCTCCTACAATGAGCAGTTCTTC.

In its sample, this clonotype was seen once. One junction end does not reproduce the germline sequence, and a read error may be involved. The chain employs TRBV13 and TRBJ1-1; possible D gene TRBD1, 5 bases. The germline CDR1 and CDR2 sequences are PRHDT and FYEKMQ (reference sequence). The CDR3 loop spans 16 amino acids. CDR3 sequence reads: CAGSLAATAGNTEAFF. Here the CDR3 DNA reads TGTGCCGGCAGCTTAGCCGCGACAGCAGGCAACACTGAAGCTTTCTTT.

Ten or more counts support this clonotype. V and J are TRBV6-2 or TRBV6-3 and TRBJ1-5; perhaps TRBD1 as D (6 bases). Germline V gene lookup returns CDR1 MNHEY and CDR2 SVGEGT. V was pared by 6 bases and J by 4 bases, with 10 bases between. The CDR3 has 13 residues. This chain's CDR3 is CASSQGWNQPQHF. The CDR3 nucleotides are TGTGCCAGCAGCCAGGGGTGGAATCAGCCCCAGCATTTT.

For this clonotype: A much larger clone lies one base from this, so it may be a read error. The rearrangement links TRBV5-4 to TRBJ2-7; 7 bases align to TRBD2. V lost 4 bases and J lost 2; bases outside the gene matches: 12. This CDR3 comprises 16 residues. Germline V gene sequence: CDR1 SGHNT, CDR2 YYREEE (reference sequence). The CDR3 nucleotides are TGTGCCAGCAGCATGGGGACTAACGGGAGTCCCTACGAGCAGTACTTC. It translates to CASSMGTNGSPYEQYF.

This clonotype was picked up a small number of times. This sequence joins TRBV3-1 and TRBJ2-3, with 10 bases aligning to TRBD2. J lost 5 bases, V lost 3 bases, and 11 bases had no gene match. The CDR3 is made up of 17 amino acids. Germline V gene sequence: CDR1 LGHDT, CDR2 YNNKEL (reference sequence). In DNA form, the CDR3 reads TGTGCCAGCAGCCAGAATCGAGCGGGGGGGCCATTAGATACGCAGTATTTT. It translates to CASSQNRAGGPLDTQYF.

At least ten counts were recorded for this clonotype. This sequence joins TRBV7-6 and TRBJ1-4, with D uncertain. V was trimmed by 4 bases and J by 14 bases, leaving 14 bases between them. This CDR3 is built from 12 residues. Germline-derived CDR1 and CDR2 are SGHVS and FNYEAQ. CDR3 bases: TGTGCCAGCAGCTCTGCGGACTTGAGGCTGTTTTTT. This sequence encodes CASSSADLRLFF.

In this sample, this clonotype turned up many times. The chain uses TRBV27 and TRBJ1-5; D gene uncertain. Germline loops: CDR1 MNHEY, CDR2 SMNVEV (reference sequence). Trimming shortened V by 1 base and J by 0 bases, and 4 bases separated the two germline ends. This CDR3 is 14 amino acids long. In DNA, the CDR3 is TGTGCCAGCAGTTTATTGAGTAGCAATCAGCCCCAGCATTTT. This gives the protein CASSLLSSNQPQHF.

There are a few counts of this clonotype. J is TRBJ2-3 and V is TRBV18; no reliable D call. The germline V gene has CDR1 KGHSH and CDR2 LQKENI. The ends were cut back, 3 bases at V and 2 bases at J, with 9 bases in the middle. CDR3 length: 14 residues. CDR3 amino acids: CASSPPSDTDTQYF. DNA of the CDR3: TGTGCCAGCTCACCTCCGTCAGACACAGATACGCAGTATTTT.

This chain joins TRBV6-1 and TRBJ2-2; D not certain. Germline CDR1 and CDR2: MNHNS and SASEGT. The CDR3 spans 12 residues. Trimming left V 10 bases short and J 2 bases short, with 8 bases between. CDR3 coding DNA: TGTGCCACCAGAACAAACACCGGGGAGCTGTTTTTT. It codes for CATRTNTGELFF.

Note on this clonotype: One junction end does not reproduce the germline sequence, and a read error may be involved. This chain uses TRBV28 with TRBJ2-7, with 7 nucleotides matching TRBD1. Germline V gene lookup returns CDR1 MDHEN and CDR2 SYDVKM. The CDR3 consists of 15 residues. DNA of the CDR3: TGTGCCGGCAGTTTTCCTGGCAGGGGGTACGCCGAGCAGTACTTC. It encodes CAGSFPGRGYAEQYF. Full variable domain (rest looked up from reference TRBV28 and TRBJ2-7): DVKVTQSSRYLVKRTGEKVFLECVQDMDHENMFWYRQDPGLGLRLIYFSYDVKMKEKGDIPEGYSVSREKKERFSLILESASTNQTSMYLCAGSFPGRGYAEQYFGPGTRLTVT.